This T cell receptor beta chain was found in a study of T cell repertoires in cytomegalovirus infection. Study-wide background: Shared public TCR beta signatures pointed to both CMV infection and a matching HLA type. Findings of the study overall: HLA-C-restricted CMV clonotypes gave the most frequent clonotype in two of eight donors. People with CMV and the relevant HLA were identified by cumulative public TCR beta family frequency.

TCRdb reprocessed the reads with MiXCR, giving one entry per CDR3 protein. The sample records under 350,000 distinct CDR3 sequences, over 7.5% being singletons. This clonotype was seen at least ten times. What it binds is unknown. V lost 2 bases and J lost 7, with 9 bases in between. The CDR3 has 13 amino acids. The clonotype was recovered from a human donor in good health (CMV status not recorded). Some clones in this sample may be carry-over from other donors' samples. The chain has TRBV12-3 or TRBV12-4 and TRBJ2-1; D ambiguous. Specimen: PBMCs. The CDR3 DNA sequence: TGTGCCAGCAGTTTATTGGGTGCGAATGAGCAGTTCTTC. Residues: CASSLLGANEQFF.